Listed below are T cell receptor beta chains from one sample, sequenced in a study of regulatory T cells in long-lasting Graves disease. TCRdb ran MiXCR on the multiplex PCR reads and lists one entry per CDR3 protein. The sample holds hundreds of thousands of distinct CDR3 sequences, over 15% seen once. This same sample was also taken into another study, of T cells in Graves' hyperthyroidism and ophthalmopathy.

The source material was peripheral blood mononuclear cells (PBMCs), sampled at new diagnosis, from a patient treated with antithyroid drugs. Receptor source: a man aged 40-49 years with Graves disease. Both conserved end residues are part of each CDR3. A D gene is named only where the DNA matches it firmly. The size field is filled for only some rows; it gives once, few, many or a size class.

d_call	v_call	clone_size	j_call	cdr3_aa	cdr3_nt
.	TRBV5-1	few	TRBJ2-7	CASSNIPGHPYEQYF	TGCGCCAGCAGTAATATACCGGGACACCCCTACGAGCAGTACTTC
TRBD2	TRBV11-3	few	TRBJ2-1	CASSGGGASGVEQFF	TGTGCCAGCAGCGGGGGGGGGGCTAGCGGGGTCGAGCAGTTCTTC
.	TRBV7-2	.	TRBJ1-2	CASSLDPGDGYTF	TGTGCCAGCAGCTTAGACCCCGGGGATGGCTACACCTTC
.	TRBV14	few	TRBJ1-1	CASSQERGWTEAFF	TGTGCCAGCAGCCAAGAGAGAGGGTGGACTGAAGCTTTCTTT
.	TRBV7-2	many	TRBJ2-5	CASSPLLGKETQYF	TGTGCCAGCAGCCCACTACTAGGTAAAGAGACCCAGTACTTC
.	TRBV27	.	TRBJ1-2	CASSLSGRGWYGYTF	TGTGCCAGCAGTTTATCGGGGAGGGGGTGGTATGGCTACACCTTC
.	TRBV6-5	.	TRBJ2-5	CASSYFRQGPEAQYF	TGTGCCAGCAGTTACTTCCGGCAGGGGCCCGAGGCCCAGTACTTC
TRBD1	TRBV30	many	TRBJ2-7	CAWRAQGQGGYEQYF	TGTGCCTGGAGAGCGCAAGGACAGGGGGGGTACGAGCAGTACTTC
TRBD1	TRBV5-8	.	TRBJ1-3	CASSWDRVTNTIYF	TGTGCCAGCAGCTGGGACAGGGTGACGAACACCATATATTTT
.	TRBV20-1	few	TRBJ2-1	CSAEDYNEQFF	TGCAGTGCAGAGGACTACAATGAGCAGTTCTTC
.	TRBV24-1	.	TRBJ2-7	CATSDWNIDEQYF	TGTGCCACCAGTGATTGGAACATCGACGAGCAGTACTTC
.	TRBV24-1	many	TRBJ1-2	CATSAGGGGYGYTF	TGTGCCACCAGTGCCGGGGGAGGAGGCTATGGCTACACCTTC
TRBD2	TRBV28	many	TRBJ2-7	CASSPSPGGGFYEQYF	TGTGCCAGCAGTCCCTCCCCGGGGGGAGGCTTCTACGAGCAGTACTTC
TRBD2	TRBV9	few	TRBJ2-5	CASSVGAGGPSETQYF	TGTGCCAGCAGCGTAGGGGCGGGGGGGCCCTCAGAGACCCAGTACTTC
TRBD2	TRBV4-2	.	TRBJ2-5	CASSQALLGGGSETQYF	TGTGCCAGCAGCCAAGCCCTCTTAGGCGGGGGTTCGGAGACCCAGTACTTC
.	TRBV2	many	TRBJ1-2	CASSEEIGRANYGYTF	TGTGCCAGCAGTGAAGAAATCGGGAGGGCTAACTATGGCTACACCTTC
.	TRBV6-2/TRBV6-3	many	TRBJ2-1	CASSYWQGRYNEQFF	TGTGCCAGCAGTTACTGGCAGGGCCGATACAATGAGCAGTTCTTC
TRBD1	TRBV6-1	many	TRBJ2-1	CASSRHPDRVDEQFF	TGTGCCAGCAGTCGCCATCCGGACAGGGTAGATGAGCAGTTCTTC
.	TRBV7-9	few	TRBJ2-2	CASSLVGSGELFF	TGTGCCAGCAGCTTAGTGGGCTCCGGGGAGCTGTTTTTT
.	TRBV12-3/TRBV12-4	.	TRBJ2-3	CASSFNRDRTDTQYF	TGTGCCAGCAGTTTTAACCGGGACCGCACAGATACGCAGTATTTT
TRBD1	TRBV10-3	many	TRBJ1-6	CAISAKPYQPGQGGRNSPLHF	TGTGCCATCAGCGCGAAGCCATACCAACCCGGACAGGGAGGGCGAAATTCACCCCTCCACTTT
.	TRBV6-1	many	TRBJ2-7	CASSKWDGTYEQYF	TGTGCCAGCAGTAAGTGGGACGGAACCTACGAGCAGTACTTC